These 9 T cell receptor beta chains were all obtained from the same sample, sequenced in a study of beta chain features in type 1 diabetes. The study reverse transcribed the entire isolated RNA, so it sequenced expressed TCRB transcripts. The table came from immunoSEQ multiplex PCR; TCRdb's copy has only in-frame clones and leaves some out. The table shows about 140,000 clones, with approximately 9.8% occurring only once. The sequencing input was central memory CD4+ T cells from blood. The origin of the receptors is a woman between 35 and 50 years old in good health.

There are a few counts of this clone. The rearrangement links TRBV5-1 to TRBJ2-5, with D perhaps matching TRBD1 (5 bases). Trimming took off 1 base at V and 3 bases at J, with 7 bases between the two ends. The CDR3 spans 13 residues. Germline V gives CDR1 SGHRS, CDR2 YFSETQ. The CDR3 here is CASSLQGEETQYF. CDR3 sequence (DNA): TGCGCCAGCAGCTTGCAAGGGGAAGAGACCCAGTACTTC. Filled out from reference TRBV5-1 and TRBJ2-5, the complete variable domain reads KAGVTQTPRYLIKTRGQQVTLSCSPISGHRSVSWYQQTPGQGLQFLFEYFSETQRNKGNFPGRFSGRQFSNSRSEMNVSTLELGDSALYLCASSLQGEETQYFGPGTRLLVL.

The chain couples TRBV18 to TRBJ2-7, with D tentatively TRBD1 (6 bases). The CDR3 spans 17 residues. The V end lost 1 base, the J end lost 5 bases, and 21 bases lay between the germline ends. The V gene's germline CDR1 is KGHSH and CDR2 LQKENI. DNA of the CDR3: TGTGCCAGCTCACCACTCCCCCGAGGGGGTTGGCCGAACGAGCAGTACTTC. This codes for CASSPLPRGGWPNEQYF.

This chain joins TRBV2 and TRBJ2-3; the D gene is possibly TRBD2 (6 bases). The CDR3 runs to 13 residues. Germline CDR1 and CDR2: SNHLY and FYNNEI. Trimming shortened V by 8 bases and J by 14 bases, and 23 bases separated the two germline ends. CDR3 DNA sequence: TGTGCCAGCCGGACCGACGACGGGGGTTTTCGGTATTTT. Protein sequence: CASRTDDGGFRYF.

The V and J genes are TRBV19 and TRBJ1-2; TRBD1 matches at 8 bases. Germline-derived CDR1 and CDR2 are LNHDA and SQIVND (reference sequence). CDR3 length: 14 amino acids. Trimming took 4 bases from V and 7 from J; bases not matched to a gene: 8. CDR3 bases: TGTGCCAGTAGTAGAGGACAGGGAATTTCTGGCTACACCTTC. It encodes CASSRGQGISGYTF.

This chain links TRBV5-1 with TRBJ1-1; D is unresolved. With 0 bases removed from V and 1 base from J, the gap between germline ends came to 10 bases. Germline CDR1 and CDR2: SGHRS and YFSETQ. CDR3 size: 15 residues. For the CDR3, the DNA is TGCGCCAGCAGCTTGGCCTCAGCGGCGAACACTGAAGCTTTCTTT. Its translation: CASSLASAANTEAFF.

J is TRBJ1-4 and V is TRBV5-6; D is unclear. CDR1 is SGHDT and CDR2 is YYEEEE in the germline V gene. The V and J ends lost 2 bases and 8 bases respectively, with 10 bases between them. This CDR3 comprises 13 residues. The CDR3, as DNA: TGTGCCAGCAGCTTTTCAGGAGGGGAAAAACTGTTTTTT. Its protein product is CASSFSGGEKLFF.

The sample holds a few counts of this clone. The chain employs TRBV5-4 and TRBJ1-1; no clear D. This CDR3 comprises 13 residues. V lost 3 bases to trimming and J lost 11 bases, with 17 bases between them. Germline loops: CDR1 SGHNT, CDR2 YYREEE (reference sequence). The CDR3 here is CASSSLADSGAFF. CDR3 DNA sequence: TGTGCCAGCAGCTCGCTTGCGGACTCTGGGGCTTTCTTT.

The genes are TRBV2 and TRBJ2-7; D not resolved. The CDR3 covers 12 residues. The germline CDR1 and CDR2 sequences are SNHLY and FYNNEI. This CDR3 reads CARGTVSYEQYF. The CDR3 DNA is TGTGCGCGTGGAACAGTCTCCTACGAGCAGTACTTC.

This clone was seen only a few times. J is TRBJ1-1 and V is TRBV6-6; 8 bases map to TRBD1. Germline lookup yields CDR1 MNHNY and CDR2 SVGAGI (reference sequence). The CDR3 loop spans 14 amino acids. J gave up 4 bases and V 6 bases, and 7 bases lay outside the gene matches. The CDR3 DNA follows: TGTGCCAGCAGGGGACAGGTTGGGGGCACTGAAGCTTTCTTT. Its translation: CASRGQVGGTEAFF.